This entry lists 24 T cell receptor beta chains sequenced from one sample in a study of blood T cell repertoires in COVID-19. TCRdb's copy holds only in-frame clones and misses some; the assay was immunoSEQ multiplex PCR. The sample yields around 240,000 clones, just under 85% seen once. Material for sequencing was peripheral blood. The receptors here all came from a woman of 80 years or more with acute or convalescent COVID-19.

The chain carries TRBV12-5 and TRBJ1-1; tentatively, D is TRBD1 (5 bases). Between the trimmed V and J ends, which lost 6 bases and 1 base, there was a span of 9 bases. This CDR3 is 13 amino acids long. CDR1 LGHNT and CDR2 FRNRAP come from the germline V gene. CDR3 residues: CASGTVRNTEAFF. CDR3 sequence (DNA): TGTGCTAGTGGGACAGTGAGGAACACTGAAGCTTTCTTT.

This clone is a singleton in its sample. The V call is TRBV7-9, the J call TRBJ2-7; 8 bases map to TRBD1. Per germline, CDR1 SEHNR and CDR2 FQNEAQ (reference sequence). CDR3 size: 14 residues. J lost 2 bases, V lost 5 bases, and 5 bases had no gene match. The CDR3 is CASSVSTGAYEQYF. For the CDR3, the DNA is TGTGCCAGCAGCGTATCGACAGGGGCCTACGAGCAGTACTTC.

This clone was seen more than once but under ten times. The CDR3 sequence is CASSRSGRGNEQFF. The CDR3 nucleotides are TGTGCCAGCAGCAGAAGTGGCAGGGGCAATGAGCAGTTCTTC. The rearrangement links TRBV3-1 (or the pseudogene TRBV3-2) to TRBJ2-1; the D gene is possibly TRBD1 (6 bases). Germline loops: CDR1 LGHDT, CDR2 YNNKEL (reference sequence). V shed 5 bases and J shed 6 bases, with 14 bases lying between them. The CDR3 spans 14 residues.

This clone has a single count. V usage is TRBV7-9 and J usage is TRBJ1-1, with 7 positions matching TRBD1. The CDR3 is 16 amino acids. J lost 5 bases, V lost 0 bases, and 9 bases had no gene match. Germline-derived CDR1 and CDR2 are SEHNR and FQNEAQ (reference sequence). This CDR3 is CASSLAEGASGTEAFF. The CDR3 nucleotides read TGTGCCAGCAGCTTAGCTGAGGGGGCGAGTGGGACTGAAGCTTTCTTT. The full variable domain, completed using reference TRBV7-9 and TRBJ1-1, is DTGVSQNPRHKITKRGQNVTFRCDPISEHNRLYWYRQTLGQGPEFLTYFQNEAQLEKSRLLSDRFSAERPKGSFSTLEIQRTEQGDSAMYLCASSLAEGASGTEAFFGQGTRLTVV.

This chain uses TRBV6-1 with TRBJ2-3; D might be TRBD2 (5 bases). Germline V gene lookup returns CDR1 MNHNS and CDR2 SASEGT. The CDR3 length is 17 residues. V shed 3 bases and J shed 4 bases, with 20 bases lying between them. The CDR3: CASSDRTRARVADTQYF. The CDR3 coding sequence is TGTGCCAGCAGTGACCGCACCCGGGCGAGGGTCGCAGATACGCAGTATTTT.

This clone came up once. The V and J genes are TRBV3-1 (or the pseudogene TRBV3-2) and TRBJ2-7; D is ambiguous. This CDR3 region has 11 residues. Germline V CDR1 and CDR2: LGHDT, YNNKEL (reference sequence). The germline V and J ends were trimmed by 4 bases and 2 bases, with 3 bases remaining between them. CDR3 DNA: TGTGCCAGCAGCCTTACCTACGAGCAGTACTTC. Protein: CASSLTYEQYF.

The chain links TRBV5-1 to TRBJ2-3, with a possible D match to TRBD2 (6 bases). The CDR3 totals 12 residues. V gave up 3 bases and J gave up 9 bases, with 11 bases separating them. Per the germline V gene, CDR1 is SGHRS and CDR2 is YFSETQ. CDR3 sequence reads: CASSSLGGTQYF. CDR3 sequence (DNA): TGCGCCAGCAGCTCACTCGGGGGAACGCAGTATTTT.

This clone was seen only once. V is TRBV19 and J is TRBJ1-6; the match to TRBD1 covers 7 bases. V was pared by 7 bases and J by 9 bases, with 6 bases of the junction left unmatched. Germline V lookup: CDR1 LNHDA, CDR2 SQIVND (reference sequence). The CDR3 length is 13 residues. The CDR3 is CASTPDRVSPLHF. The CDR3 DNA reads TGTGCCAGTACCCCAGACAGGGTTTCACCCCTCCACTTT.

The chain has TRBV5-1 and TRBJ1-1; D might be TRBD1 (5 bases). V was pared by 6 bases and J by 3 bases, with 15 bases between. Germline V lookup: CDR1 SGHRS, CDR2 YFSETQ. This CDR3 region has 14 residues. The DNA for the CDR3 is TGCGCCAGCAACGTCCAGGGAAGAGACACTGAAGCTTTCTTT. This translates into CASNVQGRDTEAFF.

The chain links TRBV5-4 to TRBJ1-2, with TRBD1 as a possible D gene (6 bases). The germline V and J ends were trimmed by 1 base and 4 bases, with 11 bases remaining between them. The length of the CDR3 is 14 residues. The germline gives CDR1 SGHNT, CDR2 YYREEE (reference sequence). The CDR3 bases are TGTGCCAGCAGCTTGCCACAGGGCTTCTATGGCTACACCTTC. Amino acids: CASSLPQGFYGYTF.

The genes are TRBV9 and TRBJ2-5; 9 nucleotides agree with TRBD2. CDR1 and CDR2 (germline): SGDLS, YYNGEE. Losses at the gene ends were 0 bases for V and 1 base for J; bases not matched to a gene: 4. The CDR3 extends over 16 amino acids. As DNA, the CDR3 is TGTGCCAGCAGCGTAGGGGCGACTAGCGGCCAAGAGACCCAGTACTTC. This codes for CASSVGATSGQETQYF.

The V gene is TRBV7-9, the J gene TRBJ2-1; 11 bases match TRBD2. This CDR3 has 14 amino acids. After removal of 4 bases from V and 10 bases from J, the junction contained 6 bases not matched to a gene. CDR1 is SEHNR and CDR2 is FQNEAQ in the germline V gene (reference sequence). In DNA form, the CDR3 reads TGTGCCAGCAGCTCAACCGGGACTAGCGGCGAGCAGTTCTTC. Amino acid sequence: CASSSTGTSGEQFF. The whole variable domain, remainder taken from reference TRBV7-9 and TRBJ2-1, is DTGVSQNPRHKITKRGQNVTFRCDPISEHNRLYWYRQTLGQGPEFLTYFQNEAQLEKSRLLSDRFSAERPKGSFSTLEIQRTEQGDSAMYLCASSSTGTSGEQFFGPGTRLTVL.

This chain uses TRBV12-3 or TRBV12-4 with TRBJ2-7; D gene uncertain. Between the trimmed V and J ends, which lost 6 bases and 5 bases, there was a span of 14 bases. This CDR3 region has 13 residues. CDR3 protein: CASRPLLSHEQYF. As DNA, the CDR3 is TGTGCCAGCAGGCCCCTCCTTAGCCACGAGCAGTACTTC.

V and J are TRBV19 and TRBJ2-5; tentatively, D is TRBD2 (5 bases). Germline V gene sequence: CDR1 LNHDA, CDR2 SQIVND (reference sequence). Trimming removed 1 base from V and 9 bases from J, with 15 bases in between. The CDR3 totals 14 residues. CDR3 nucleotide sequence: TGTGCCAGTAGTATAGTCCGGGGTAATGGGGCCCAGTACTTC. Protein product: CASSIVRGNGAQYF.

This rearrangement joins TRBV11-2 to TRBJ1-1; 8 bases agree with TRBD1. The V segment lost 4 bases and the J segment 11 bases; nucleotides outside the gene matches: 6. Germline V lookup: CDR1 SGHAT, CDR2 FQNNGV. The CDR3 has 12 residues. DNA for the CDR3: TGTGCCAGCAGCTCTGGACAGGGACCGGCTTTCTTT. Protein product: CASSSGQGPAFF.

The CDR3 loop reads CASSEGAGAYGYTF. The CDR3 bases are TGTGCCAGCAGTGAAGGGGCAGGGGCCTATGGCTACACCTTC. The chain combines TRBV6-1 with TRBJ1-2; TRBD1 is a possible D gene (6 bases). CDR3 length equals 14 residues. Germline CDR1 reads MNHNS; CDR2 reads SASEGT. The V gene lost 1 base and the J gene lost 4 bases, with 10 bases spanning the gap.

This clone was detected only a few times. The V gene is TRBV7-2, the J gene TRBJ2-7; the D is unclear. The CDR3 runs to 16 residues. V was clipped by 1 base and J by 2 bases, with 15 bases between them. CDR1 and CDR2 (germline): SGHTA, FQGNSA. This CDR3 reads CASSLEAAALAYEQYF. CDR3 coding DNA: TGTGCCAGCAGCTTAGAGGCGGCAGCCCTTGCCTACGAGCAGTACTTC. Full variable domain (rest looked up from reference TRBV7-2 and TRBJ2-7): GAGVSQSPSNKVTEKGKDVELRCDPISGHTALYWYRQSLGQGLEFLIYFQGNSAPDKSGLPSDRFSAERTGGSVSTLTIQRTQQEDSAVYLCASSLEAAALAYEQYFGPGTRLTVT.

This sequence joins TRBV7-2 and TRBJ2-1; 7 bases agree with TRBD1. Germline loops: CDR1 SGHTA, CDR2 FQGNSA. The length of the CDR3 is 15 residues. With V trimmed by 5 bases and J by 2 bases, 6 bases remained unmatched. The CDR3 DNA follows: TGTGCCAGCAGCCTCCCGGGACAGACCTACAATGAGCAGTTCTTC. This codes for CASSLPGQTYNEQFF. Filled out from reference TRBV7-2 and TRBJ2-1, the complete variable domain reads GAGVSQSPSNKVTEKGKDVELRCDPISGHTALYWYRQSLGQGLEFLIYFQGNSAPDKSGLPSDRFSAERTGGSVSTLTIQRTQQEDSAVYLCASSLPGQTYNEQFFGPGTRLTVL.

A single count supports this clone. The chain joins TRBV24-1 to TRBJ2-3; tentative D call: TRBD1 (7 bases). Germline V gene lookup returns CDR1 KGHDR and CDR2 SFDVKD. The CDR3 is made up of 17 amino acids. The V end lost 1 base, the J end lost 0 bases, and 13 bases lay between the germline ends. This CDR3 is CATSDLGGGFSTDTQYF. CDR3 in DNA: TGTGCCACCAGTGATTTAGGAGGGGGCTTTAGCACAGATACGCAGTATTTT.

This clone was seen a single time. The chain recombines TRBV6-1 with TRBJ2-7; TRBD1 agrees at 9 bases. V shed 6 bases, J shed 1 base, and the junction held 7 bases outside the gene matches. This CDR3 spans 15 amino acids. Germline CDR1 reads MNHNS; CDR2 reads SASEGT. The CDR3 DNA reads as TGTGCCAGCAGAATCGACGGGACAGGGTCCTACGAGCAGTACTTC. This translates into CASRIDGTGSYEQYF.

The chain couples TRBV5-5 to TRBJ2-7; 7 bases match TRBD1. The CDR3 has 14 residues. Trimming removed 4 bases from V and 0 bases from J; junction bases left unmatched: 4. Germline assignment: CDR1 SGHKS and CDR2 YYEKEE (reference sequence). The CDR3 DNA sequence: TGTGCCAGCAGCGGAGGACAGGTCTCCTACGAGCAGTACTTC. This encodes CASSGGQVSYEQYF.

The chain is built from TRBV2 and TRBJ2-1, with 14 bases aligning to TRBD2. In germline, CDR1 is SNHLY, CDR2 FYNNEI. The CDR3 sequence is 13 residues long. V dropped 8 bases and J dropped 7; count of bases not matched to a gene: 1. The CDR3: CASGTSGRNEQFF. The CDR3 DNA sequence: TGTGCCAGCGGGACTAGCGGGAGAAATGAGCAGTTCTTC.

In DNA form, the CDR3 reads TGCGCCAGCAGCCAGTTTTGGGCGGGGGACACCGGGGAGCTGTTTTTT. Translation gives CASSQFWAGDTGELFF. The rearrangement joins TRBV4-1 to TRBJ2-2; 7 bases line up with TRBD2. The junction had 7 bases not matched to a gene; V was cut back by 3 bases and J by 3 bases. Germline CDR1 reads MGHRA; CDR2 reads YSYEKL. The length of the CDR3 is 16 residues.

This clone was picked up a small number of times. This chain links TRBV7-2 with TRBJ1-5, with a tentative D call TRBD1 (5 bases). Trimming left V 2 bases short and J 2 bases short, with 7 bases between. The length of the CDR3 is 14 residues. The germline CDR1 and CDR2 sequences are SGHTA and FQGNSA. The CDR3 spells CASSLSTGNQPQHF. The CDR3 coding sequence is TGTGCCAGCAGCTTATCGACAGGCAATCAGCCCCAGCATTTT.